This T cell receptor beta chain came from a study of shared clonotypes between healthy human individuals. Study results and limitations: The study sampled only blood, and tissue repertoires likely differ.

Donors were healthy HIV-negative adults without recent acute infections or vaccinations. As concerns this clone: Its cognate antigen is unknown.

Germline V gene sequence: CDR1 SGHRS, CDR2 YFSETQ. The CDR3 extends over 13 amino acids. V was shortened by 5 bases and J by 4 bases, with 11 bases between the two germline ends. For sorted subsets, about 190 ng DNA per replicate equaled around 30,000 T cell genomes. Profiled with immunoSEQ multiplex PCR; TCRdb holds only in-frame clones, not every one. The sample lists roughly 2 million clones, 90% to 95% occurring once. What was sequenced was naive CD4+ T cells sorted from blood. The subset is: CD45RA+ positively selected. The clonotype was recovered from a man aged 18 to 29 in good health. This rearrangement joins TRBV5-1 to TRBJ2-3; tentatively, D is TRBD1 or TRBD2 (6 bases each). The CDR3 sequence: CASSKGGPDTQYF. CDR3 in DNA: TGCGCCAGCAGTAAGGGGGGACCAGATACGCAGTATTTT.